The clone carrying this TCR beta chain was seen only once. Antigen specificity is unknown. This record comes from a study of glioma-infiltrating T cells after dendritic cell vaccination. General study points: Only a small number of patients had complete blood and tumor samples.

Assay used: immunoSEQ multiplex PCR; TCRdb lists only in-frame clones, some missing. This table holds under 100,000 clones, more than 75% found once. Looked up from germline, CDR1 is SGHVS and CDR2 is FNYEAQ. The CDR3 is made up of 15 amino acids. V dropped 4 bases and J dropped 3; count of bases not matched to a gene: 8. Sequencing was performed on blood, taken before dendritic cell vaccination. The rearrangement links TRBV7-6 to TRBJ2-7; TRBD2 matches at 8 bases. The receptor was isolated from a human donor with glioblastoma. CDR3: CASSSSGGDDYEQYF. The CDR3 DNA reads as TGTGCCAGCAGCTCCTCGGGAGGGGACGACTACGAGCAGTACTTC.